This T cell receptor beta chain was captured in a study of shared clonotypes between healthy human individuals (dated by TCRdb to 2018 to 2021). In the study overall: The cohort included three men and a couple of women between 18 and 49 years of age. Per donor, three plates each were used for CD4 naive and CD4 memory, two for CD8 naive, and one for CD8 memory. Blood TCR repertoires of a handful of healthy adults were deeply sequenced to estimate repertoire size and the extent of clonotype sharing between individuals. To increase sequencing depth and limit assay-specific biases, TCR repertoire library preparation and sequencing were carried out by different laboratories using diverse techniques. Each donor's leukapheresis produced roughly between roughly 0.85 and 10 billion PBMCs. On the study overall, not on this receptor specifically: Even with the large sequencing depth, rarefaction of the sorted-subset datasets indicated that sequencing was incomplete. Naive subsets generally had larger estimated clonotype richness than memory subsets did. Sampling was restricted to blood, and TCR repertoires in tissues likely differ from the TCR repertoires found in blood. Compared with non-shared clonotypes, clonotypes shared by all four sorted-subset donors had higher generation probabilities. Sharing across four donors was observed for around 5% of naive CD4, over 3% of naive CD8, 2.3% of memory CD4, and approximately 0.41% of memory CD8 clonotypes. The genetic and exposure-history diversity represented was limited by the small number of donors. Pairwise subsampling led to the expectation that sequencing depth would affect the degree of clonotype sharing among donors.

At the junction V is shortened by 4 bases and J by 7 bases; bases outside the gene matches: 6. According to the germline V gene, CDR1 reads LGHNA and CDR2 reads YSLEER. The CDR3 goes from the cysteine to the phenylalanine over 15 residues. CDR3 DNA is the only sequence kept; it has 45 bases, read in frame from the first base. Using the deep immunoSEQ assay, TCR CDR3 regions were amplified from genomic DNA by multiplex PCR. Genomic DNA extracted from each cell subset was distributed evenly over all wells of several immunoSEQ 96-well plates, and each plate served as one replicate. For sorted subsets, around 200 ng genomic DNA, equal to some 30,000 T cell genomes, was loaded into each replicate PCR. Purified libraries were measured with a Qubit 3.0 fluorometer, size-checked on a Bioanalyzer 2100, and measured again with the KAPA Library Quantification kit. Every immunoSEQ 96-well plate was sequenced on a separate single-read 150-cycle Illumina NextSeq 550 flow cell. Per the original workflow: Because the immunoSEQ output held only junctional sequences and lacked quality scores, the filtering could not match the filtering applied to full-length reads. To assign V/J genes and CDR3, sequences were annotated using PyIR, a Python wrapper for IgBLAST v1.9, with IMGT germline references. Reads were filtered out if the reads had weak V/J assignments (E-value above 1e-6), no CDR3, stop codons, out-of-frame junctions, or ambiguous translated residues. V3J clonotypes were defined as sequences sharing an identical inferred V gene, J gene, and CDR3 amino acid sequence. Percentage overlap between repertoires was computed as shared unique clonotypes divided by the size of the smaller repertoire. RTK rarefaction, the Chao1 estimator, and Recon v2.1 estimates of unobserved clonotypes were used to assess repertoire richness. OLGA was used to compute generation probabilities for all TCRbeta clonotypes that the gDNA method yielded from a few donors. The clones in this table, taken by TCRdb from immuneACCESS, are in-frame only. Not every clone is retained; where verified, under half of the shortfall comes from an unresolved V gene, and the cause of the rest is unknown. V, J and clone size were drawn from that table, and D and trimming were deduced from the DNA. Within this sample are around 1.9 million clones, with around 93% of them counted one time only. The ten biggest clones cover over 1.5% of the sample.

For the CD8 naive samples, CD45RO-negative cells were positively selected for CCR7, yielding a CD45RA+CCR7+ population from which TemRA cells were excluded. Healthy HIV-negative adults with no recently reported acute infections or vaccinations were included as donors. All donors were Caucasian adults living in Nashville, Tennessee, USA. After blood collection by leukapheresis, PBMCs were isolated using Ficoll-Histopaque density gradient centrifugation and then cryopreserved in the vapor phase of liquid nitrogen. Analytical flow cytometry was used to check the purity and quantity of each magnetically sorted T cell population. Each sorted fraction had its genomic DNA isolated and then quantified by UV absorbance on a Nanodrop 2000c. This clone was recorded a few times. Its antigen is unknown. Nothing much larger sits one base from this clone, and base qualities are not available.

The V and J genes are TRBV4-3 and TRBJ1-4, with 10 bases aligning to TRBD1. Sequencing was carried out using naive CD8+ T cells from PBMCs. The cell subset or site label on this specimen signifies: CD45RA+CCR7+. The TCR sequence derives from a man aged 18 to 30 in good health. Some clones in this sample may be carry-over from other donors' samples. The CDR3 reads as follows: CASSRWTGGSEKLFF. In nucleotides, the sequence is TGCGCCAGCAGCCGATGGACAGGGGGAAGTGAAAAACTGTTTTTT.